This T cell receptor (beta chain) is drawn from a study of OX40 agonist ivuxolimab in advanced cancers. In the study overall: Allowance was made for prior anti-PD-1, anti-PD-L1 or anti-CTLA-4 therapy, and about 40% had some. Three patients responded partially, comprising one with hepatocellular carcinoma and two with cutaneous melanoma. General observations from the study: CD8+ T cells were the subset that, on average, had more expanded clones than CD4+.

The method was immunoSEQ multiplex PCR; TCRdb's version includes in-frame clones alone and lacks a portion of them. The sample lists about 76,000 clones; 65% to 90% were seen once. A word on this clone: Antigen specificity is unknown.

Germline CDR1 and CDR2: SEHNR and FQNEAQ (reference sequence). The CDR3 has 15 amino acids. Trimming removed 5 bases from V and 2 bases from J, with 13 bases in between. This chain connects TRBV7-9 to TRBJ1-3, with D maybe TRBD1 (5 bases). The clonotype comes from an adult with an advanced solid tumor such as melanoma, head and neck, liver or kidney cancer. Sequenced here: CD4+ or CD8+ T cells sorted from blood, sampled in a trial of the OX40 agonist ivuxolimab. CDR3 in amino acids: CASSPPGTTGNTIYF. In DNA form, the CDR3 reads TGTGCCAGCAGCCCCCCAGGGACGACTGGAAACACCATATATTTT.